This T cell receptor beta chain was recorded in a study of cytomegalovirus exposure and HLA in healthy donors. The PCR contained 60 Vbeta and 13 Jbeta primers. The assay was immunoSEQ multiplex PCR, and TCRdb's table has in-frame clones only and misses some. Of about 69,000 clones detected, about 74% appear once; the ten largest clones hold more than 9.5%. In this sample, this clone turned up a few times. CDR3 length: 17 amino acids. With V trimmed by 4 bases and J by 4 bases, 15 bases remained unmatched. From germline, CDR1 is LNHDA and CDR2 SQIVND (reference sequence). Sequenced material: PBMCs. The V call is TRBV19, the J call TRBJ2-5, with 7 positions matching TRBD2. This clonotype was obtained from a woman aged 60-70 years in good health and CMV-seropositive. CDR3 bases: TGTGCCAGTAGTAGGGGCCTGGCGGGAGTTGGGGCAGAGACCCAGTACTTC. This sequence encodes CASSRGLAGVGAETQYF.